The source of this T cell receptor beta chain is a study of shared clonotypes between healthy human individuals. Overall study context: Donors were a couple of women and a few men aged 18 to 49. Every donor yielded three CD4 naive, three CD4 memory, two CD8 naive and one CD8 memory plate. Study observations and caveats: Researchers found naive subsets generally carried larger estimated richness than memory subsets.

Sorted-subset replicate PCR reactions contained approximately 190 ng DNA, corresponding to about 30,000 T cell genomes. TCRdb's table, derived via immunoSEQ multiplex PCR, lists solely in-frame clones and lacks some. The sample lists 2,500,000 or so clones; roughly 93% were seen once. With respect to this clone: The antigen remains undetermined.

V lost 7 bases, J lost 6 bases, and 13 bases lay in between. CDR1 is MNHEY, CDR2 SVGAGI, per germline. The CDR3 is 13 residues long. The sample consisted of naive CD4+ T cells from PBMCs. Subset here: CD45RA+ positively selected. The receptor was isolated from a man aged 18 to 30 in good health. Some clones in this sample may be carry-over from other donors' samples. J is TRBJ1-5 and V is TRBV6-5, with D possibly being TRBD1 (5 bases). The CDR3 nucleotides read TGTGCCAGCACTCCGGGACTGAGTCAGCCCCAGCATTTT. Protein: CASTPGLSQPQHF.